A selection of T cell receptor beta chains follows, all from one sample in a study of T cell repertoires in cytomegalovirus infection. The antigens for these receptors are not known. TCRdb re-called the reads with MiXCR, one entry per CDR3 protein. The table shows hundreds of thousands of distinct CDR3 sequences, with 25% to 30% occurring only once. Sequenced material: cultured PBMCs, taken from culture after CMV antigen stimulation. Receptor source: a human donor in good health (CMV status not recorded). Some clones in this sample may be carry-over from other donors' samples. Both conserved end residues are part of each CDR3. A D gene is named only where the DNA matches it firmly. Not all rows give a size; the values are once, few, many and, for expanded clones, a class.

>few|TRBV28|13|TRBJ2-7|-
TGTGCCAGCAGGAGAGGGGCCCACTACGAGCAGTACTTC
CASRRGAHYEQYF
>few|TRBV19|16|TRBJ1-1|TRBD1
TGTGCCAGCAGAAGTGGACAGGGAAAGTCGAGCACTGAAGCTTTCTTT
CASRSGQGKSSTEAFF
>-|TRBV29-1|15|TRBJ2-5|-
TGCAGCGTAACCAATACTTACGACAGTAAAGAGACCCAGTACTTC
CSVTNTYDSKETQYF
>-|TRBV4-2|16|TRBJ2-7|TRBD2
TGTGCCAGCAGCCAAGGACCCCGGGAGGGCGTGTACGAGCAGTACTTC
CASSQGPREGVYEQYF
>-|TRBV6-6|17|TRBJ1-5|-
TGTGCCAGCAATCAACCGAACAGGGATTTGAGCAATCAGCCCCAGCATTTT
CASNQPNRDLSNQPQHF
>few|TRBV6-5|13|TRBJ1-4|TRBD1
TGTGCCAGCAGAGACAGGGGGAGCGAAAAACTGTTTTTT
CASRDRGSEKLFF
>-|TRBV7-2|14|TRBJ1-4|TRBD1
TGTGCCAGCAGCCCGGGGACAGGGGGTGAAAAACTGTTTTTT
CASSPGTGGEKLFF
>-|TRBV7-2|12|TRBJ1-4|-
TGTGCCAGCAGCCGGGAGGTCGAAAAACTGTTTTTT
CASSREVEKLFF
>-|TRBV27|14|TRBJ1-2|-
TGTGCCAGCAGTTTACGGCCCTTGCGCTATGGCTACACCTTC
CASSLRPLRYGYTF
>-|TRBV29-1|16|TRBJ2-7|TRBD2
TGCAGCGTGAGGGGGACTAGCGGGAGATCTCCCTACGAGCAGTACTTC
CSVRGTSGRSPYEQYF
>-|TRBV7-8|16|TRBJ2-1|TRBD2
TGTGCCAGCAGCTCGCCCGGGACTAGCGGGAGCTATGAGCAGTTCTTC
CASSSPGTSGSYEQFF
>few|TRBV6-1|15|TRBJ2-1|-
TGTGCCAGCAGGAAAGGGACTTTGATGACGGATGAGCAGTTCTTC
CASRKGTLMTDEQFF
>few|TRBV27|11|TRBJ1-1|-
TGTGCCAGCATCGGGACATCAGAAGCTTTCTTT
CASIGTSEAFF
>few|TRBV6-1|14|TRBJ2-3|-
TGTGCCAGCAGGTCGCTATCGATGGGGGATACGCAGTATTTT
CASRSLSMGDTQYF
>few|TRBV7-9|15|TRBJ1-5|-
TGTGCCAGCAGCTTAAAAGGGACGGGGAATCAGCCCCAGCATTTT
CASSLKGTGNQPQHF
>-|TRBV27|14|TRBJ1-5|TRBD1
TGTGCCAGCAGTACGGACAGGATCAATCAGCCCCAGCATTTT
CASSTDRINQPQHF
>many|TRBV7-8|17|TRBJ2-5|-
TGTGCCAGCAGCTTAACCCTTAGTAAGACTGAACAGGGGACCCAGTACTTC
CASSLTLSKTEQGTQYF
>many|TRBV7-8|14|TRBJ1-4|-
TGTGCCAGCAGCTCAGACAGGTTGAATGAAAAACTGTTTTTT
CASSSDRLNEKLFF
>few|TRBV6-5|14|TRBJ1-5|-
TGTGCCAGCAGTTACAGCCAGGGAATTGAGCCCCAGCATTTT
CASSYSQGIEPQHF
>-|TRBV4-1|18|TRBJ2-3|TRBD2
TGTGCCAGCAGCCAAGAAAGGACTAGCGGGGGGGCCACAGATACGCAGTATTTT
CASSQERTSGGATDTQYF
>-|TRBV6-5|15|TRBJ1-1|-
TGTGCCAGCAGTTACCGGAGCGCTGGGGACACTGAAGCTTTCTTT
CASSYRSAGDTEAFF
>-|TRBV19|13|TRBJ1-1|-
TGTGCCAGTAGAGACGGCCTGAACACTGAAGCTTTCTTT
CASRDGLNTEAFF
>-|TRBV12-3/TRBV12-4|13|TRBJ1-5|-
TGTGCCAGCAGTTTTCAGGGGCAAGGGGCCCAGCATTTT
CASSFQGQGAQHF
>-|TRBV11-2|15|TRBJ2-7|TRBD1
TGTGCCAGCAGCTCGGGACAGGCAGCAAGCCTTCAGCAGTACTTC
CASSSGQAASLQQYF
>many|TRBV19|13|TRBJ2-7|-
TGTGCCAGTAGCCCGGGACACTTCTACGAGCAGTACTTC
CASSPGHFYEQYF
>-|TRBV6-1|16|TRBJ2-5|-
TGTGCCAGCAGTGAAGCTGCACAGAAGGTCCAAGAGACCCAGTACTTC
CASSEAAQKVQETQYF
>-|TRBV27|19|TRBJ1-3|-
TGTGCCAGCAGGATCCCTACCCCCGCAGGTTTTTTCTCTGGAAACACCATATATTTT
CASRIPTPAGFFSGNTIYF
>-|TRBV20-1|16|TRBJ2-1|TRBD2
TGCAGTGCTAGGCTTTACGGGACTAGCGGGGGTAATGAGCAGTTCTTC
CSARLYGTSGGNEQFF
>-|TRBV5-1|12|TRBJ1-2|-
TGCGCCAGCAGTTACTACAGGGACGGCTACACCTTC
CASSYYRDGYTF
>-|TRBV30|16|TRBJ2-7|TRBD2
TGTGCCTGGAGTAGGCCTCAGACTAGCGGGAGATACGAGCAGTACTTC
CAWSRPQTSGRYEQYF
>-|TRBV24-1|14|TRBJ1-5|-
TGTGCCACCAGTGACTCTGACACCAATCAGCCCCAGCATTTT
CATSDSDTNQPQHF
>-|TRBV4-2|16|TRBJ1-6|-
TGTGCCAGCAGCCAAGATCCAGGTTACTATAATTCACCCCTCCACTTT
CASSQDPGYYNSPLHF
>few|TRBV7-8|15|TRBJ2-1|-
TGTGCCAGCAGCTTACGGAGTTCAGCCGGGCATGAGCAGTTCTTC
CASSLRSSAGHEQFF
>-|TRBV3-1|16|TRBJ2-7|TRBD2
TGTGCCAGCAGCCAAGAAGGGACTAGCGGGAGAGACGAGCAGTACTTC
CASSQEGTSGRDEQYF
>many|TRBV7-2|13|TRBJ1-3|-
TGTGCCAGCAGCTCCAGTTCTGGAAACACCATATATTTT
CASSSSSGNTIYF
>few|TRBV10-3|15|TRBJ1-2|-
TGTGCCATCAGTGAGCTGGGGCAGGGGAACTATGGCTACACCTTC
CAISELGQGNYGYTF
>-|TRBV7-9|13|TRBJ1-1|TRBD1
TGTGCCAGCAGCGGACAGGGGGACACTGAAGCTTTCTTT
CASSGQGDTEAFF
>few|TRBV28|13|TRBJ2-1|-
TGTGCCAGCAGATCTACAGGGTCGGTTGAGCAGTTCTTC
CASRSTGSVEQFF
>-|TRBV7-9|15|TRBJ1-1|TRBD1
TGTGCCAGCACCTTAGGGGGCATAATGAACACTGAAGCTTTCTTT
CASTLGGIMNTEAFF
>few|TRBV28|15|TRBJ1-2|-
TGTGCCAGCAACTCCCTTGGAGGGGTTAACTATGGCTACACCTTC
CASNSLGGVNYGYTF
>-|TRBV19|14|TRBJ1-1|-
TGTGCCAGTAGTATAGACCCGGCGTCGACTGAAGCTTTCTTT
CASSIDPASTEAFF
>once|TRBV11-3|17|TRBJ1-6|-
TGTGCCAGCAGCTTCGGACAGCGGAGCTCCTATAATTCACCCCTCCACTTT
CASSFGQRSSYNSPLHF
>few|TRBV11-2|14|TRBJ1-2|-
TGTGCCAGCAGCACGCGGACAGCTAACTATGGCTACACCTTC
CASSTRTANYGYTF
>-|TRBV10-3|14|TRBJ1-1|-
TGTGCCATCAGTGAACTGGGGGCCAACACTGAAGCTTTCTTT
CAISELGANTEAFF
>few|TRBV10-3|15|TRBJ2-7|TRBD1
TGTGCCATCAGTGAGGGACAGGCCTTGTTCTACGAGCAGTACTTC
CAISEGQALFYEQYF
>-|TRBV10-3|14|TRBJ2-5|TRBD2
TGTGCCATCAGGTTGACTAGCGACCAAGAGACCCAGTACTTC
CAIRLTSDQETQYF
>-|TRBV7-6|16|TRBJ1-1|TRBD1
TGTGCCAGCAGCCTAGCCCGGGACAGGTCGAACACTGAAGCTTTCTTT
CASSLARDRSNTEAFF
>few|TRBV20-1|13|TRBJ1-4|-
TGCAGTGGTTACGGGGCAGATAATGAAAAACTGTTTTTT
CSGYGADNEKLFF
>-|TRBV12-3/TRBV12-4|17|TRBJ2-3|TRBD2
TGTGCCAGCAGCGCTAGCGGGGGGACTCTTGGCACAGATACGCAGTATTTT
CASSASGGTLGTDTQYF
>many|TRBV7-8|14|TRBJ2-1|-
TGTGCCAGCAGCTTAGACGGACCCTACAATGAGCAGTTCTTC
CASSLDGPYNEQFF
>few|TRBV2|13|TRBJ2-2|TRBD1
TGTGCCAGCAGTGGACAGGGGGCCGGGGAGCTGTTTTTT
CASSGQGAGELFF
>many|TRBV7-8|19|TRBJ2-1|-
TGTGCCAGCAGCCGCCCCGACAATTTGGCGGGACAGTTCTACGATGAGCAGTTCTTC
CASSRPDNLAGQFYDEQFF